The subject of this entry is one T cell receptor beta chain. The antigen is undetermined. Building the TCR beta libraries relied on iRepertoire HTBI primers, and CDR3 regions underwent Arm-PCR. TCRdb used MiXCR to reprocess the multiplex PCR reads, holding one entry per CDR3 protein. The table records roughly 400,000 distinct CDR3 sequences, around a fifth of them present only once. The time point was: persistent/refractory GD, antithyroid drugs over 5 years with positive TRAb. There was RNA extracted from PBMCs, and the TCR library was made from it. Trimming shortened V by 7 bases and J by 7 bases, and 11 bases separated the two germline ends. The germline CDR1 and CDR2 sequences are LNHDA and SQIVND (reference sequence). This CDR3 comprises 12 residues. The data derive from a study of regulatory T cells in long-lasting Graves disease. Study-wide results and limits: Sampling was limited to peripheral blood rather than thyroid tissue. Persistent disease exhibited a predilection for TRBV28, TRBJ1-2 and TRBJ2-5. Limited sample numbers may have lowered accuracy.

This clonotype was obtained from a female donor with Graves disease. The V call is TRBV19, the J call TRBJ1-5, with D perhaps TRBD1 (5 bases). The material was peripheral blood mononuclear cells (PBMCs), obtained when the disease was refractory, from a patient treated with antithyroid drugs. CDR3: CASTKGLQPQHF. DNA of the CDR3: TGTGCCAGTACAAAGGGACTGCAGCCCCAGCATTTT.